The 2 T cell receptor beta chains below come from one sample, sequenced in a study of T cell changes during pregnancy in multiple sclerosis (dated by TCRdb to between 2017 and 2020). Libraries were constructed by the immunoSEQ multiplex PCR assay. TCRdb holds this immuneACCESS table with in-frame rearrangements only. Some clones are missing; in checked studies, unresolved V genes explain under half, and the rest has no known cause. The sample contains tens of thousands of clones, about 91% of them found a single time. Over 1.3% of the sample is taken by the ten largest. Specimen: peripheral blood, collected before pregnancy. The receptors here all came from a female donor with multiple sclerosis, enrolled in a pregnancy study.

The chain couples TRBV4-1 to TRBJ2-6, with TRBD1 matching over 10 bases. Germline CDR1 MGHRA, CDR2 YSYEKL. V was pared by 2 bases and J by 5 bases, with 15 bases of the junction left unmatched. This CDR3 is built from 20 residues. The CDR3 here is CASSQQFPGQGSSRANVLTF. CDR3 nucleotide sequence: TGCGCCAGCAGCCAACAATTTCCGGGACAGGGGTCTTCTAGGGCCAACGTCCTGACTTTC.

The chain combines TRBV30 with TRBJ1-2; possible D gene TRBD1, 5 bases. Germline values: CDR1 GTSNPN, CDR2 SVGIG (reference sequence). The CDR3 runs 14 residues. V lost 3 bases and J lost 4, with 15 bases in between. The CDR3 here is CAWREGSAVYGYTF. CDR3 nucleotides: TGTGCCTGGAGGGAGGGGAGTGCGGTCTATGGCTACACCTTC.